Listed below are T cell receptor beta chains from one sample, sequenced in a study of blood T cell repertoires in COVID-19. Libraries were prepared by immunoSEQ multiplex PCR; TCRdb keeps only in-frame clonotypes and omits some of them. The sample includes about 270,000 clones, 75% to 90% of them seen just once. Input material: PBMCs or T cells enriched from blood (not recorded which). Source of these receptors: a woman between 18 and 29 years old who had recovered from COVID-19. Each CDR3 is given with its conserved first and last residue. A D gene is named only where the DNA matches it firmly. Some rows mark clone size as missing; the rest say once, few, many or name a class of expanded clone.

v_gene	len	j_gene	abundance	d_gene	CDR3nt	CDR3aa
TRBV7-3	14	TRBJ1-6	.	.	TGTGCCAGCAGCTTACGTCAGTTTAATTCACCCCTCCACTTT	CASSLRQFNSPLHF
TRBV5-6	15	TRBJ1-2	.	.	TGTGCCAGCAGCCGGGGTGGGGTTCGGGGCTATGGCTACACCTTC	CASSRGGVRGYGYTF
TRBV28	14	TRBJ1-5	.	TRBD1	TGTGCCAGCAGTCCCCGACAGGGCTATCAGCCCCAGCATTTT	CASSPRQGYQPQHF
TRBV29-1	14	TRBJ2-5	.	.	TGCAGCGTTGAGAATTCACAGAAATCAGAGACCCAGTACTTC	CSVENSQKSETQYF
TRBV6-5	14	TRBJ2-3	.	.	TGTGCCAGCAGGTGGACTACCGTAACAGATACGCAGTATTTT	CASRWTTVTDTQYF
TRBV7-9	15	TRBJ1-1	.	.	TGTGCCAGCAGCCCCGGGGGGGATTTGAACACTGAAGCTTTCTTT	CASSPGGDLNTEAFF
TRBV5-1	15	TRBJ2-7	.	.	TGCGCCAGCAAGGGGGGCGGGACAGCGTCCTACGAGCAGTACTTC	CASKGGGTASYEQYF
TRBV7-9	17	TRBJ2-3	once	TRBD1	TGTGCCAGCAGCTTAGGGACAGGGTCTTTCAACACAGATACGCAGTATTTT	CASSLGTGSFNTDTQYF
TRBV7-8	17	TRBJ1-2	once	TRBD1	TGTGCCAGCAGCTCACGGATACAGGGGGACCCTAACTATGGCTACACCTTC	CASSSRIQGDPNYGYTF
TRBV7-9	13	TRBJ1-2	.	.	TGTGCCAGCAGCTTCAACAGCAACTATGGCTACACCTTC	CASSFNSNYGYTF
TRBV19	14	TRBJ2-1	once	.	TGTGCCAGTAGTATTCGGGGGACCGACAATGAGCAGTTCTTC	CASSIRGTDNEQFF
TRBV5-1	14	TRBJ1-2	.	TRBD1	TGCGCCAGCAGCTCCAACGGACAGGGGCATGGCTACACCTTC	CASSSNGQGHGYTF
TRBV2	15	TRBJ1-5	.	.	TGTGCCAGCAGTGAGTTACAGGCTTTCAATCAGCCCCAGCATTTT	CASSELQAFNQPQHF
TRBV12-3/TRBV12-4	13	TRBJ1-2	.	TRBD1	TGTGCCAGCATGGGACAGGGGAACTATGGCTACACCTTC	CASMGQGNYGYTF
TRBV11-2	15	TRBJ1-5	.	TRBD1	TGTGCCAGCAGCCGAGGGACAGGGGGCAATCAGCCCCAGCATTTT	CASSRGTGGNQPQHF
TRBV2	14	TRBJ1-2	.	TRBD1	TGTGCCAGCAGTGGCCCGGGACAGAACTATGGCTACACCTTC	CASSGPGQNYGYTF
TRBV29-1	13	TRBJ1-1	once	.	TGCAGCGTTGAAGAACGGGTGAACACTGAAGCTTTCTTT	CSVEERVNTEAFF
TRBV15	13	TRBJ1-5	.	.	TGTGCCACCAGCAGAACCGGGGTTGAGCCCCAGCATTTT	CATSRTGVEPQHF
TRBV27	16	TRBJ2-3	.	TRBD1	TGTGCCAGCAGTTCAGGCTCGGACAGGCACACAGATACGCAGTATTTT	CASSSGSDRHTDTQYF
TRBV6-5	14	TRBJ1-6	once	.	TGTGCCAGCCAGGAGGGAGCATATAATTCACCCCTCCACTTT	CASQEGAYNSPLHF
TRBV5-6	14	TRBJ1-2	.	TRBD1	TGTGCCAGCAGCCCGGACAGGGCTAACTATGGCTACACCTTC	CASSPDRANYGYTF
TRBV5-1	13	TRBJ1-5	.	.	TGCGCCAGCAGCTTGGATTACAATCAGCCCCAGCATTTT	CASSLDYNQPQHF
TRBV3-1/TRBV3-2	15	TRBJ1-2	.	.	TGTGCCAGCAGCCGCTCCCAGACAGACGGCTATGGCTACACCTTC	CASSRSQTDGYGYTF
TRBV5-1	11	TRBJ1-1	.	.	TGCGCCAGCAGCTTGGCGGGTGCGTCTTTCTTT	CASSLAGASFF
TRBV15	11	TRBJ1-2	.	.	TGTGCCACCAGCAGGGCAGGAGGCTACACCTTC	CATSRAGGYTF
TRBV5-1	11	TRBJ1-1	.	.	TGCGCCAGCAGCAACGCCGGTGAAGCTTTCTTT	CASSNAGEAFF
TRBV14	13	TRBJ2-7	.	.	TGTGCCAGCAGCCAAGAATTGTCCGACGAGCAGTACTTC	CASSQELSDEQYF
TRBV7-9	12	TRBJ2-4	.	.	TGTGCCACTAGTTTGGGGCTGGACATTCAGTACTTC	CATSLGLDIQYF
TRBV18	14	TRBJ2-5	.	.	TGTGCCAGCTCGCCGGGCCGCCAAGGAGGGACCCAGTACTTC	CASSPGRQGGTQYF
TRBV5-5	16	TRBJ1-2	.	.	TGTGCCAGCAGCCCAGAGTGGGGGACATCTAACTATGGCTACACCTTC	CASSPEWGTSNYGYTF
TRBV27	15	TRBJ1-5	.	TRBD1	TGTGCCAGCAGTCTCAAACAGGGGTCCAATCAGCCCCAGCATTTT	CASSLKQGSNQPQHF
TRBV24-1	15	TRBJ2-7	.	TRBD2	TGTGCCACCAGTGACCCTGGACTAGCGGGGGAAGAGCAGTACTTC	CATSDPGLAGEEQYF
TRBV9	14	TRBJ2-1	.	.	TGTGCCAGCAGCCGGGGTGGAACCTACAATGAGCAGTTCTTC	CASSRGGTYNEQFF
TRBV18	13	TRBJ2-6	few	.	TGTGCCGGAGAGGCCTCTGGGGCCAACGTCCTGACTTTC	CAGEASGANVLTF
TRBV18	14	TRBJ2-1	.	TRBD2	TGTGCCAGCTCACCGCCTGGAGCGGGGGGGGAGCAGTTCTTC	CASSPPGAGGEQFF
TRBV5-1	15	TRBJ2-3	.	.	TGCGCCAGCAGCTGGTGGGGGGGCCGGGAAGATACGCAGTATTTT	CASSWWGGREDTQYF
TRBV18	15	TRBJ2-5	once	TRBD2	TGTGCCAGCTCACTAGCGGGGGGTCGACAAGAGACCCAGTACTTC	CASSLAGGRQETQYF
TRBV19	12	TRBJ1-5	.	.	TGTGCCAGTAAGCGGAGCAATCAGCCCCAGCATTTT	CASKRSNQPQHF
TRBV10-3	16	TRBJ2-3	.	.	TGTGCCATCAGTGAGTCGATGGGAGGCGGCACAGATACGCAGTATTTT	CAISESMGGGTDTQYF
TRBV5-1	15	TRBJ2-5	.	TRBD1	TGCGCCAGCAGCCTGGGGACAGTATTACAAGAGACCCAGTACTTC	CASSLGTVLQETQYF
TRBV20-1	13	TRBJ2-5	.	.	TGCAGTGCTAGTGTGACAGTAGGAGAGACCCAGTACTTC	CSASVTVGETQYF
TRBV28	12	TRBJ1-1	.	.	TGTGCCAGCAGTTTACTGGCTTCTGAAGCTTTCTTT	CASSLLASEAFF
TRBV19	18	TRBJ1-2	few	TRBD1	TGTGCCAGTAGTATTCTTACTCTCCGGGACAGGAGGCCCTATGGCTACACCTTC	CASSILTLRDRRPYGYTF
TRBV12-5	12	TRBJ1-1	once	TRBD1	TGTGCTAGTACAGGGGCTGGGACTGAAGCTTTCTTT	CASTGAGTEAFF
TRBV4-1	13	TRBJ1-1	.	.	TGCGCCAGCAGCCCACGGGATTTGGGTGAAGCTTTCTTT	CASSPRDLGEAFF
TRBV11-2	12	TRBJ2-3	.	.	TGTGCCAGCAGCGTCGACTCGTCAGTGGGGTATTTT	CASSVDSSVGYF
TRBV6-5	14	TRBJ2-7	.	TRBD1	TGTGCCAGCAGTAGCGACAGGGCCTTACGGGAGCAGTACTTC	CASSSDRALREQYF
TRBV10-3	13	TRBJ2-1	once	.	TGTGCCACCTCCGGGACGGGACTTAATGAGCAGTTCTTC	CATSGTGLNEQFF
TRBV7-2	15	TRBJ1-2	few	.	TGTGCCAGCAGCCCCGGCAGGCGTCTTATTTATGGCTACACCTTC	CASSPGRRLIYGYTF
TRBV28	16	TRBJ1-5	.	TRBD1	TGTGCCAGCAGTCCCCATGTGGGACAGGGGAATCAGCCCCAGCATTTT	CASSPHVGQGNQPQHF
TRBV19	13	TRBJ1-2	once	.	TGTGCCAGTACCGAGACAGCTAACTATGGCTACACCTTC	CASTETANYGYTF
TRBV12-3/TRBV12-4	13	TRBJ2-3	.	.	TGTGCCAGCAGTCCGTCGAGCACAGATACGCAGTATTTT	CASSPSSTDTQYF
TRBV2	13	TRBJ2-1	.	TRBD1	TGTGCCAGCAGTATAAGACAGGGGAATGAGCAGTTCTTC	CASSIRQGNEQFF
TRBV28	12	TRBJ2-7	.	.	TGTGCCAGCAGTCCCCTCAAGAGGGAGCAGTACTTC	CASSPLKREQYF
TRBV6-5	14	TRBJ2-1	.	.	TGTGCCAGCAAGCCTAGTAGGTCCTACAATGAGCAGTTCTTC	CASKPSRSYNEQFF
TRBV5-1	14	TRBJ2-3	.	.	TGCGCCAGCAGCTTGGGGGGCTTTAAAGATACGCAGTATTTT	CASSLGGFKDTQYF
TRBV5-1	13	TRBJ2-7	.	TRBD1	TGCGCCAGCACAGGGACAGGGATACGCGAGCAGTACTTC	CASTGTGIREQYF
TRBV6-5	14	TRBJ1-2	.	TRBD1	TGTGCCAGCAGTTTAGGACAAAGCTGGACAGGACGCACCTTC	CASSLGQSWTGRTF